The present entry profiles one T cell receptor beta chain with its context. Its specificity is not known. The CDR3 is 15 residues long. Trimming removed 5 bases from V and 2 bases from J, with 14 bases in between. Germline V gives CDR1 SGHRS, CDR2 YFSETQ. General study findings and limits: The TCR gene usage of tumor memory CD4+ T cells clustered together with blood and lymph node memory CD4+ cells and with lymph node naive CD4+ cells. Tumor-infiltrating Treg TCR alpha and beta sequences overlapped most with tumor naive CD4+ T cells, then blood naive. Larger-cohort validation covered only one TCR beta V-J rearrangement.

The sorted Tregs were CD4+CD25+CD127-/low cells. Constant-region reverse primers amplified full-length variable regions, followed by semi-nested Nested Universal Primer A PCR. MiXCR, run by TCRdb on the 5' RACE reads, gives a single entry per CDR3 protein. The sample lists over 40,000 distinct CDR3 sequences, roughly 22% seen once, with approximately 4.5% in the top ten. The rearrangement links TRBV5-1 to TRBJ2-1, with D tentatively TRBD2 (6 bases). The sequencing sample was made of Tregs sorted from a lymph node. The receptor was derived from a female donor with breast cancer. CDR3 nucleotide sequence: TGCGCCAGCAGTGTAAAGCGGGTTACCTACAATGAGCAGTTCTTC. Translation: CASSVKRVTYNEQFF.